The clone carrying this TCR beta chain turned up a few times. What it binds is not known. Deletions cut 5 bases from V and 9 bases from J, with 23 bases between. CDR1 LGHDT and CDR2 YNNKEL come from the germline V gene (reference sequence). The CDR3 spans 16 residues. The entry originates in a study of T cells in Graves' hyperthyroidism and ophthalmopathy. Across the whole study: Peripheral blood was collected at initial diagnosis, before any treatment.

Patients with uncontrolled infections, other autoimmune diseases, pregnancy or lactation were excluded. TCR beta CDR3 regions were amplified from RNA transcripts. Initially, a first-round RT-PCR of the TCR CDR3 employed the HTBI primer set. TCRdb recomputed calls from the multiplex PCR reads with MiXCR, one row per CDR3 protein. The table includes around 340,000 distinct CDR3 sequences, roughly 17% detected once. Study-wide results and caveats: Blood also contained most expanded thyroid clonotypes above 0.001.

Sample: blood. The chain combines TRBV3-1 with TRBJ2-4, with a tentative D call TRBD2 (5 bases). This clonotype originated in a man aged 30-40 years with Graves' hyperthyroidism. The CDR3: CASSLASPGQTAIQYF. The DNA for the CDR3 is TGTGCCAGCAGCTTAGCGAGTCCGGGCCAGACGGCCATTCAGTACTTC.